Each of the 25 T cell receptor beta chains below was sequenced from the same sample in a study of CD8 T cells in Susac syndrome (dated by TCRdb to the late 2010s). The library was obtained by the immunoSEQ multiplex PCR assay. RNA was extracted using the RNeasy kit, and roughly 0.5 to 1 microgram was reverse transcribed with random hexamers. The public reads were quality trimmed at Q25 with fastp and then assembled into clones with MiXCR by TCRdb, keeping productive beta chains. When rows share a CDR3 protein, they turn into one entry using the most common DNA and genes. The table for this sample lists around 200,000 distinct CDR3 sequences; 85% to 95% of them were counted only once. Approximately 0.1% of the sample comes from the top ten. Sequencing input: CD4+ T cells from PBMCs. These receptors originate from a human donor in good health.

This clonotype was seen a single time. This rearrangement joins TRBV20-1 to TRBJ1-6; a possible D gene is TRBD1 (5 bases). V was clipped by 3 bases and J by 10 bases, with 13 bases between them. In germline, CDR1 is DFQATT, CDR2 SNEGSKA (reference sequence). This CDR3 is built from 13 residues. Here the CDR3 DNA reads TGCAGTGCTAGTTTGGGCGGGGGATCACCCCTCCACTTT. Amino acids: CSASLGGGSPLHF.

The chain is built from TRBV15 and TRBJ2-3; D assignment may be TRBD1 or TRBD2 (5 bases each). V was clipped by 1 base and J by 6 bases, with 14 bases between them. The CDR3 totals 15 residues. Germline V lookup: CDR1 LNHNV, CDR2 YYDKDF (reference sequence). The CDR3 loop reads CATSRGGPQRDTQYF. CDR3 sequence (DNA): TGTGCCACCAGCAGAGGGGGACCGCAGAGGGATACGCAGTATTTT.

The chain joins TRBV27 to TRBJ2-4; TRBD1 agrees at 7 bases. The ends lost 6 bases at V and 6 bases at J; junction bases unmatched: 11. Germline CDR1 reads MNHEY; CDR2 reads SMNVEV (reference sequence). The CDR3 spans 15 residues. CDR3 coding DNA: TGTGCCAGCAGCCCCCGGGGCAGGGGGTTAAACATTCAGTACTTC. As protein: CASSPRGRGLNIQYF.

The V call is TRBV1, the J call TRBJ2-1. TRBV1 is recorded as a pseudogene. This CDR3 spans 12 amino acids. CDR3 coding DNA: TGCACCAGCAGCCAAGAACGGAATGAGCAGTTCTTC. Its translation: CTSSQERNEQFF.

CDR3 nucleotides: TGTGCCAGCAGTCGCGTCACCCGGCGGGAGACCCAGTACTTC. Translation: CASSRVTRRETQYF. The genes are TRBV3-1 and TRBJ2-5; D not resolved. V was pared by 6 bases and J by 5 bases, with 16 bases between. This CDR3 is built from 14 residues. Germline CDR1 and CDR2: LGHDT and YNNKEL (reference sequence).

This rearrangement joins TRBV12-3 or TRBV12-4 to TRBJ1-1; 12 nucleotides match TRBD1. V gave up 6 bases and J gave up 3 bases; unmatched junction bases: 11. This CDR3 spans 17 amino acids. CDR3 coding DNA: TGTGCCAGCAGAAAACGTCCGGGACAGGGGGCAGACACTGAAGCTTTCTTT. The encoded protein is CASRKRPGQGADTEAFF.

The chain couples TRBV9 to TRBJ2-3; D is unresolved. Between the trimmed V and J ends, which lost 0 bases and 6 bases, there was a span of 14 bases. Germline CDR1 SGDLS, CDR2 YYNGEE. This CDR3 is 15 amino acids long. CDR3 protein: CASSVGNPNVDTQYF. CDR3 nucleotides: TGTGCCAGCAGCGTAGGGAACCCGAATGTGGATACGCAGTATTTT. The variable domain in full, with the rest retrieved from reference TRBV9 and TRBJ2-3, is DSGVTQTPKHLITATGQRVTLRCSPRSGDLSVYWYQQSLDQGLQFLIQYYNGEERAKGNILERFSAQQFPDLHSELNLSSLELGDSALYFCASSVGNPNVDTQYFGPGTRLTVL.

The chain employs TRBV12-3 or TRBV12-4 and TRBJ1-1; D is unclear. V gave up 5 bases and J gave up 10 bases, with 11 bases separating them. This CDR3 region has 11 residues. DNA of the CDR3: TGTGCCAGCAGTCGGGGAAAGGGAGCTTTCTTT. This translates into CASSRGKGAFF.

This chain connects TRBV7-2 to TRBJ2-1; D may correspond to TRBD1 or TRBD2 (5 bases each). There are 15 residues in the CDR3. Germline V gene data show CDR1 as SGHTA and CDR2 as FQGNSA. Trimming left V 5 bases short and J 5 bases short, with 16 bases between. This CDR3 is CASSPGQGVHNEQFF. The DNA for the CDR3 is TGTGCCAGCAGCCCGGGGCAGGGTGTCCACAATGAGCAGTTCTTC.

The V gene is TRBV29-1, the J gene TRBJ1-2; 8 bases map to TRBD1. The CDR3 consists of 12 residues. The V gene's germline CDR1 is SQVTM and CDR2 ANQGSEA. After removal of 4 bases from V and 5 bases from J, the junction contained 3 bases not matched to a gene. In DNA, the CDR3 is TGCAGCGTTGGGACAGGGTTTTATGGCTACACCTTC. Its translation is CSVGTGFYGYTF.

This rearrangement joins TRBV24-1 to TRBJ2-2; a possible D gene is TRBD2 (6 bases). The CDR3 runs 16 residues. Germline loops: CDR1 KGHDR, CDR2 SFDVKD. The V end was cut by 1 base, the J end by 6 bases, with 14 bases between. The CDR3 DNA reads TGTGCCACCAGTGATTTTTCCGGGAGCGCCGCCGGGGAGCTGTTTTTT. Translating gives CATSDFSGSAAGELFF.

This clonotype came up once. This chain joins TRBV3-1 and TRBJ1-1; TRBD1 matches at 10 bases. The CDR3 has 14 amino acids. After removal of 4 bases from V and 6 bases from J, the junction contained 5 bases not matched to a gene. Germline V gene sequence: CDR1 LGHDT, CDR2 YNNKEL (reference sequence). CDR3 sequence: CASSRGQGTAEAFF. DNA for the CDR3: TGTGCCAGCAGCCGGGGACAGGGGACGGCTGAAGCTTTCTTT.

This rearrangement joins TRBV5-1 to TRBJ2-3; D is unresolved. The germline gives CDR1 SGHRS, CDR2 YFSETQ. V lost 4 bases, J lost 0 bases, and 9 bases lay in between. The CDR3 extends over 14 amino acids. CDR3 coding DNA: TGCGCCAGCAGCATACCAACTAGCACAGATACGCAGTATTTT. Protein product: CASSIPTSTDTQYF. Filled out from reference TRBV5-1 and TRBJ2-3, the complete variable domain reads KAGVTQTPRYLIKTRGQQVTLSCSPISGHRSVSWYQQTPGQGLQFLFEYFSETQRNKGNFPGRFSGRQFSNSRSEMNVSTLELGDSALYLCASSIPTSTDTQYFGPGTRLTVL.

CDR3 bases: TGCAGCGCCGAAGGGGGTCCGAACACTGAAGCTTTCTTT. Encoded protein: CSAEGGPNTEAFF. The chain employs TRBV29-1 and TRBJ1-1; tentatively, D is TRBD1 (6 bases). V lost 7 bases, J lost 1 base, and 13 bases lay in between. Germline V CDR1 and CDR2: SQVTM, ANQGSEA. This CDR3 has 13 amino acids.

The chain carries TRBV7-2 and TRBJ2-5, with no clear D. The V end was cut by 5 bases, the J end by 1 base, with 11 bases between. This CDR3 spans 14 amino acids. Per the germline V gene, CDR1 is SGHTA and CDR2 is FQGNSA. Here the CDR3 DNA reads TGTGCCAGCAGCCCCAGCGTAGGCCAAGAGACCCAGTACTTC. It encodes CASSPSVGQETQYF.

In nucleotides, the CDR3 is TGCAGTGCTCCCCGGACTAGCGGGATTCCACATACGCAGTATTTT. Its translation: CSAPRTSGIPHTQYF. V is TRBV20-1 and J is TRBJ2-3, with 12 bases matching TRBD2. V lost 5 bases to trimming and J lost 7 bases; unmatched junction nucleotides: 10. There are 15 residues in the CDR3. Germline V gives CDR1 DFQATT, CDR2 SNEGSKA (reference sequence).

The J gene is TRBJ1-2, the V gene TRBV20-1, with 8 bases that match TRBD1. This CDR3 has 13 amino acids. Looked up from germline, CDR1 is DFQATT and CDR2 is SNEGSKA (reference sequence). V shed 3 bases, J shed 3 bases, and the junction held 3 bases outside the gene matches. As DNA, the CDR3 is TGCAGTGCTAGCGCAGGGGGCCACTATGGCTACACCTTC. It translates to CSASAGGHYGYTF.

The chain combines TRBV7-9 with TRBJ2-3; perhaps D is TRBD1 or TRBD2 (6 bases each). The V and J ends lost 5 bases and 1 base respectively, with 16 bases between them. CDR1 is SEHNR and CDR2 is FQNEAQ in the germline V gene (reference sequence). This CDR3 is built from 16 residues. DNA for the CDR3: TGTGCCAGCAGCCCGCTGTCGGGGGCTCGCACAGATACGCAGTATTTT. This gives the protein CASSPLSGARTDTQYF. The full variable domain, its missing parts supplied by reference TRBV7-9 and TRBJ2-3, is DTGVSQNPRHKITKRGQNVTFRCDPISEHNRLYWYRQTLGQGPEFLTYFQNEAQLEKSRLLSDRFSAERPKGSFSTLEIQRTEQGDSAMYLCASSPLSGARTDTQYFGPGTRLTVL.

V usage is TRBV3-1 and J usage is TRBJ2-1, with 12 nucleotides matching TRBD2. The CDR3 covers 17 residues. The V gene end was trimmed by 2 bases and the J gene end by 7 bases; junction bases not matched to a gene: 9. Looked up from germline, CDR1 is LGHDT and CDR2 is YNNKEL (reference sequence). The CDR3 DNA follows: TGTGCCAGCAGCCAATTCCCGACTAGCGGGAGTTCAAATGAGCAGTTCTTC. It codes for CASSQFPTSGSSNEQFF.

V gene TRBV9 combines with J gene TRBJ1-6; the D gene is possibly TRBD1 (6 bases). Germline CDR1 reads SGDLS; CDR2 reads YYNGEE. CDR3 length: 15 amino acids. V lost 0 bases and J lost 7, with 11 bases in between. The CDR3 nucleotides read TGTGCCAGCAGCGTAGGGGGGGCACGGAATTCACCCCTCCACTTT. As protein: CASSVGGARNSPLHF.

The genes are TRBV25-1 and TRBJ2-5, with D perhaps assigned TRBD1 or TRBD2 (5 bases each). The CDR3 loop spans 15 amino acids. CDR1 MGHDK and CDR2 SYGVNS come from the germline V gene. V lost 3 bases and J lost 4, with 15 bases in between. CDR3 loop: CASSDRSGTGETQYF. The CDR3 DNA sequence: TGTGCCAGCAGTGATCGGTCCGGGACGGGAGAGACCCAGTACTTC.

The V and J genes are TRBV29-1 and TRBJ2-7; D is possibly TRBD2 (7 bases). The CDR3 spans 14 residues. Trimming removed 7 bases from V and 0 bases from J, with 16 bases in between. The germline gives CDR1 SQVTM, CDR2 ANQGSEA. CDR3 sequence (DNA): TGCAGCGCTCTCGGGGGGCCTAGCTCCTACGAGCAGTACTTC. It codes for CSALGGPSSYEQYF.

The chain recombines TRBV4-1 with TRBJ2-2, with D hard to call. The CDR3 totals 14 residues. Between the trimmed V and J ends, which lost 0 bases and 6 bases, there was a span of 8 bases. CDR1 is MGHRA, CDR2 YSYEKL, per germline. CDR3 bases: TGCGCCAGCAGCCAAGATCGAGTGCCCGGGGAGCTGTTTTTT. Encoded protein: CASSQDRVPGELFF.

The chain couples TRBV5-6 to TRBJ2-7; D is perhaps TRBD1 or TRBD2 (5 bases each). V lost 1 base and J lost 3, with 14 bases in between. Germline-derived CDR1 and CDR2 are SGHDT and YYEEEE. This CDR3 has 15 residues. The CDR3 loop is CASSLYGGSVYEQYF. In DNA form, the CDR3 reads TGTGCCAGCAGCTTGTATGGGGGAAGTGTCTACGAGCAGTACTTC.

The genes are TRBV14 and TRBJ2-3, with unresolved D. The V end was cut by 4 bases, the J end by 3 bases, with 8 bases between. The CDR3 sequence is 13 residues long. Germline V gene sequence: CDR1 SGHDN, CDR2 FVKESK. This CDR3 is CASSPSQTDTQYF. The CDR3 bases are TGTGCCAGCAGCCCCTCACAAACAGATACGCAGTATTTT.